Presented here are 25 T cell receptor beta chains from one specimen sequenced in a study of T cells expressing NK-cell markers. TCRdb reprocessed the 5' RACE reads and keeps a single row for each CDR3 protein, giving no DNA. With around 380,000 distinct CDR3 sequences in the sample, the ten largest clones hold roughly 10%. The sample consisted of blood T cells: a sorted CD56 or NKG2C T cell subset, CD4+ or CD8+ T cells, or bulk PBMC T cells (not recorded which). Receptor source: a woman aged 45-65 years in good health.

The V and J genes are TRBV19 and TRBJ2-5; TCRdb selects TRBD2, and the lack of DNA leaves this call unchecked. This CDR3 contains 14 residues. The germline CDR1 and CDR2 sequences are LNHDA and SQIVND (reference sequence). The CDR3 is CASSILLAGETQYF.

This chain connects TRBV18 to TRBJ1-4; TCRdb gives TRBD1 as the D gene, but with no DNA this cannot be confirmed. CDR3 length equals 15 residues. Germline-derived CDR1 and CDR2 are KGHSH and LQKENI. CDR3: CASSRETGPNEKLFF.

This chain uses TRBV5-1 with TRBJ1-2; TCRdb's D gene call, TRBD1, goes unchecked for lack of DNA. Per the germline V gene, CDR1 is SGHRS and CDR2 is YFSETQ. The CDR3 is 16 amino acids. The CDR3 here is CASSLALGQGTGGYTF. The whole variable domain, remainder taken from reference TRBV5-1 and TRBJ1-2, is KAGVTQTPRYLIKTRGQQVTLSCSPISGHRSVSWYQQTPGQGLQFLFEYFSETQRNKGNFPGRFSGRQFSNSRSEMNVSTLELGDSALYLCASSLALGQGTGGYTFGSGTRLTVV.

The chain joins TRBV6-1 to TRBJ1-5; TCRdb reports TRBD1, a call that lacks DNA to check it against. CDR3 length: 18 amino acids. Germline V gives CDR1 MNHNS, CDR2 SASEGT. CDR3 region: CASSSSGTGYYSNQPQHF.

CDR3 sequence reads: CASSPGDRGTDTQYF. The genes are TRBV7-7 and TRBJ2-3; TCRdb selects TRBD1, and the lack of DNA leaves this call unchecked. Germline-derived CDR1 and CDR2 are SSHAT and FNYEAQ (reference sequence). CDR3 length equals 15 residues.

The rearrangement links TRBV5-1 to TRBJ2-5; checking the TCRdb D call of TRBD2 is not possible without DNA. CDR1 and CDR2 (germline): SGHRS, YFSETQ. This CDR3 contains 14 residues. The chain's CDR3 is CASSRTSGKETQYF.

The chain combines TRBV3-1 with TRBJ2-3. Per the germline V gene, CDR1 is LGHDT and CDR2 is YNNKEL (reference sequence). The CDR3 runs to 14 residues. CDR3: CASSQEGRTDTQYF.

This sequence joins TRBV10-3 and TRBJ2-1; TCRdb picks TRBD2, but there is no DNA to check that call. In germline, CDR1 is ENHRY, CDR2 SYGVKD. The length of the CDR3 is 16 residues. CDR3 sequence reads: CAISERGGPKYNEQFF.

The chain uses TRBV3-1 and TRBJ2-2; the D call of TRBD2 rests on TCRdb alone, since no DNA is present to check it. The CDR3 is 14 amino acids. CDR1 is LGHDT and CDR2 is YNNKEL in the germline V gene (reference sequence). The CDR3 sequence: CASSPLSRTGELFF.

This rearrangement joins TRBV4-1 to TRBJ1-1; the D call of TRBD1 rests on TCRdb alone, since no DNA is present to check it. Germline assignment: CDR1 MGHRA and CDR2 YSYEKL. The CDR3 loop spans 18 amino acids. CDR3 region: CASSPPVSTGPKNTEAFF.

This rearrangement joins TRBV7-8 to TRBJ2-1. The CDR3 is 13 amino acids. CDR1 and CDR2 (germline): SGHVS, FQNEAQ. CDR3: CASSPRTNNEQFF.

The genes are TRBV12-3 or TRBV12-4 and TRBJ2-2; TCRdb's D gene call, TRBD1, goes unchecked for lack of DNA. The CDR3 extends over 15 amino acids. The CDR3 reads CASSPTHRPTGELFF.

The chain combines TRBV12-3 or TRBV12-4 with TRBJ2-1; without DNA, the TCRdb call of TRBD1 cannot be checked. The CDR3 covers 17 residues. CDR3 amino acids: CASRDRQRPNANNEQFF.

V gene TRBV7-9 combines with J gene TRBJ2-1; TCRdb's assignment of TRBD2 cannot be checked, as there is no DNA. This CDR3 contains 15 residues. Germline-derived CDR1 and CDR2 are SEHNR and FQNEAQ (reference sequence). The CDR3 here is CASSPSSGSIFEQFF.

The V and J genes are TRBV5-1 and TRBJ1-6; the D call of TRBD1 rests on TCRdb alone, since no DNA is present to check it. Germline V gene data show CDR1 as SGHRS and CDR2 as YFSETQ. The CDR3 is 14 amino acids. CDR3 protein: CASRTTGSDSPLHF.

CDR3 sequence: CSAPPLIGQETQYF. The V gene is TRBV20-1, the J gene TRBJ2-5; the TRBD1 assignment by TCRdb is unverifiable without DNA. Per germline, CDR1 DFQATT and CDR2 SNEGSKA (reference sequence). CDR3 size: 14 residues.

The chain has TRBV9 and TRBJ2-2. CDR3 size: 14 residues. The germline CDR1 and CDR2 sequences are SGDLS and YYNGEE. CDR3 region: CASSVNARSGELFF.

The chain combines TRBV15 with TRBJ2-2; the TRBD2 assignment by TCRdb is unverifiable without DNA. CDR3 length: 14 amino acids. CDR1 and CDR2 (germline): LNHNV, YYDKDF (reference sequence). The CDR3 sequence: CATSARLNTGELFF.

The V and J genes are TRBV7-2 and TRBJ2-5; TCRdb picks TRBD2, but there is no DNA to check that call. Germline lookup yields CDR1 SGHTA and CDR2 FQGNSA. This CDR3 comprises 14 residues. The CDR3 spells CASSRTSGTGTQYF.

The chain uses TRBV6-5 and TRBJ2-7; TCRdb lists TRBD2, though no DNA is available to test this call. CDR1 is MNHEY, CDR2 SVGAGI, per germline. The CDR3 spans 16 residues. CDR3 sequence: CASHAGPGASSYEQYF.

The genes are TRBV12-3 or TRBV12-4 and TRBJ1-2; TCRdb names TRBD1, which stays unverified in the absence of DNA. This CDR3 has 15 residues. CDR3 protein: CASSPVGGTNYGYTF.

The rearrangement links TRBV24-1 to TRBJ2-1; TCRdb names TRBD1, which stays unverified in the absence of DNA. Germline V lookup: CDR1 KGHDR, CDR2 SFDVKD. This CDR3 comprises 13 residues. CDR3 sequence: CATAGTAYNEQFF.

The CDR3 region is CASSKQPGQGLETQYF. The rearrangement links TRBV6-5 to TRBJ2-5; there is no DNA to check the TCRdb D call of TRBD1. This CDR3 spans 16 amino acids. Germline V CDR1 and CDR2: MNHEY, SVGAGI.

CDR3 amino acids: CASSLGGTSSLNEQFF. This chain joins TRBV5-1 and TRBJ2-1; TCRdb gives TRBD2 as the D gene, but with no DNA this cannot be confirmed. The CDR3 contains 16 residues. Germline V lookup: CDR1 SGHRS, CDR2 YFSETQ.

The V call is TRBV12-3 or TRBV12-4, the J call TRBJ1-2. There are 13 residues in the CDR3. The CDR3 here is CASRKDGNYGYTF.